The clone carrying this T cell receptor beta chain is medium-sized by share. What it binds is not known. The sample originates from a study of T cell repertoires in aging, cancer and after chemotherapy. This CDR3 has 13 residues. V was shortened by 6 bases and J by 7 bases, with 15 bases between the two germline ends. Germline CDR1 reads MNHEY; CDR2 reads SMNVEV (reference sequence). Notes on the study in general: In each cancer cohort, median generation probability increased across chemotherapy, suggesting thymic output rebounded. Loss of evenness, beyond lost richness, contributed to age-related TCR diversity decline in cancer patients.

Rearranged V-D-J TRB sequences were amplified with a mixed TRB-A/B primer pool. MiXCR, run by TCRdb on the multiplex PCR reads, gives a single entry per CDR3 protein. The sample yields about 2,500 distinct CDR3 sequences, roughly a quarter seen once. Amplification of TCR beta used genomic DNA extracted from peripheral blood. The sequenced material came from blood. The chain links TRBV27 to TRBJ1-1; D is unresolved. The source of this sequence is a human donor in good health. The CDR3 loop is CASSRAWESEAFF. In nucleotides, the CDR3 is TGTGCCAGCAGCCGGGCCTGGGAAAGTGAAGCTTTCTTT.